The rows below give T cell receptor beta chains drawn from one sample of a study of blood T cell repertoires in COVID-19. The assay was immunoSEQ multiplex PCR, and TCRdb's table has in-frame clones only and misses some. There are 150,000 or so clones in the sample; about four fifths occur only once, and around 15% lies in the top ten. The sample consisted of peripheral blood. These receptors came from a human donor with acute or convalescent COVID-19. The donor label of this sample is uncertain. Both conserved end residues are trimmed from each CDR3. Each record gives: J gene, V gene, CDR3 protein.

TRBJ2-1	TRBV5-1	ASSLDGSSYNEQF
TRBJ1-4	TRBV4-1	ASSQVWGSNEKLF
TRBJ1-1	TRBV5-1	ASSGGQIAEAF
TRBJ2-1	TRBV5-1	ASSSAGGRNEQF
TRBJ2-1	TRBV2	ASKAGGRSEQF
TRBJ2-7	TRBV30	AWSGTGGYEQY
TRBJ2-3	TRBV21-1	ASRWTGSTDTQY
TRBJ1-1	TRBV29-1	SVGVDRTYTEAF
TRBJ1-1	TRBV7-8	ASSLSGVAF
TRBJ2-2	TRBV3-1/TRBV3-2	ASSLPKGYAGELF
TRBJ1-2	TRBV19	ASSRTGGSANYGYT
TRBJ2-7	TRBV5-1	ASSTRQGHEQY
TRBJ2-6	TRBV5-4	ASSPGQGTGANVLT
TRBJ1-6	TRBV5-8	ASSFRGRTNSPLH
TRBJ2-3	TRBV5-1	ASSFNTAGGPDTQY
TRBJ1-2	TRBV6-5	ASTGTGVFGYGYT
TRBJ2-5	TRBV20-1	SARVLETQY
TRBJ2-2	TRBV5-4	ASSPRTSANTGELF
TRBJ1-4	TRBV4-3	ASSQGTGGEKLF
TRBJ2-7	TRBV27	ASSLRGGGVDEQY
TRBJ2-4	TRBV10-2	ASTPFYEAGGLAKNIQY
TRBJ2-5	TRBV29-1	SVEKGQVSPPY
TRBJ2-2	TRBV19	ASRPGNTGELF
TRBJ2-7	TRBV2	ARGRRQGNYEQY
TRBJ1-2	TRBV5-1	ASSLSGQGYGYT
TRBJ2-1	TRBV7-2	ASSLASGVNEQF
TRBJ1-4	TRBV4-1	ASSPRVTEKLF
TRBJ1-1	TRBV29-1	SVGKGLNTEAF
TRBJ2-3	TRBV19	ASRKQGSTDTQY
TRBJ1-2	TRBV19	ASSTSRDRDGYT
TRBJ1-6	TRBV3-1/TRBV3-2	ASSQVLTGRGSPLH
TRBJ2-7	TRBV25-1	ASSFGSSYEQY
TRBJ1-6	TRBV5-4	ASSNRDRASYNSPLH
TRBJ2-5	TRBV5-1	ASSLGFLTGTSTQY
TRBJ1-3	TRBV9	ASSVEQGRNTIY
TRBJ1-2	TRBV7-9	ASSPFGGDGYT
TRBJ1-6	TRBV2	ASSEGQSNSPLH
TRBJ1-5	TRBV7-2	ASRGTGIQPQH
TRBJ1-1	TRBV6-4	ASSEQANTEAF
TRBJ1-5	TRBV11-2	ASSFGRDSNQPQH
TRBJ2-7	TRBV27	ASRSWQGEEQY
TRBJ2-5	TRBV2	ASSSPAGFRQETQY
TRBJ1-5	TRBV4-3	ASSLRLEGNQPQH
TRBJ2-4	TRBV19	ASSIGLTSGEYPNIQY
TRBJ1-1	TRBV19	ASSPRAQGAPEAF
TRBJ2-5	TRBV4-1	ASSQEDSEETQY
TRBJ2-7	TRBV7-9	ASSLSGGYEQY
TRBJ1-1	TRBV27	ASSLFQRATEAF
TRBJ2-5	TRBV5-4	ASSLATTSGQETQY
TRBJ1-2	TRBV7-2	ASSLGQGAYYGYT
TRBJ2-1	TRBV24-1	ATSDEATSSYNEQF
TRBJ2-5	TRBV23-1	PPKVKRVAGALGRKETQY
TRBJ2-7	TRBV7-6	ASSPTGQGANEQY
TRBJ2-6	TRBV25-1	ASGQGASGANVLT
TRBJ1-2	TRBV29-1	GTRGYGYT
TRBJ2-5	TRBV7-6	ASSPDRVWFQY